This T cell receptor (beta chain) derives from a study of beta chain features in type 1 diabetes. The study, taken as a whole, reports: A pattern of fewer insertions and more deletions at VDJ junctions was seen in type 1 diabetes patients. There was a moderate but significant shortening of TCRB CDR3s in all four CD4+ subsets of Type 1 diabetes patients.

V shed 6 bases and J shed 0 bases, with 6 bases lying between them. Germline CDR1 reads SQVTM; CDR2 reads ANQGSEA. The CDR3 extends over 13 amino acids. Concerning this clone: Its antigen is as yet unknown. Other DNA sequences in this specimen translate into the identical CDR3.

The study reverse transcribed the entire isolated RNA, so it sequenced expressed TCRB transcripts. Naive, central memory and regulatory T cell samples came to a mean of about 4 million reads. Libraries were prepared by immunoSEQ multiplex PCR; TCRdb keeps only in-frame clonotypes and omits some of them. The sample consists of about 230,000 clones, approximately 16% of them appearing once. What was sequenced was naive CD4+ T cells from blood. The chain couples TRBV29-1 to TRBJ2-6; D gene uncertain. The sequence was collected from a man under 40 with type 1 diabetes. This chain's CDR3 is CSVAPSGANVLTF. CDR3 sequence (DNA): TGCAGCGTGGCTCCCTCTGGGGCCAACGTCCTGACTTTC.